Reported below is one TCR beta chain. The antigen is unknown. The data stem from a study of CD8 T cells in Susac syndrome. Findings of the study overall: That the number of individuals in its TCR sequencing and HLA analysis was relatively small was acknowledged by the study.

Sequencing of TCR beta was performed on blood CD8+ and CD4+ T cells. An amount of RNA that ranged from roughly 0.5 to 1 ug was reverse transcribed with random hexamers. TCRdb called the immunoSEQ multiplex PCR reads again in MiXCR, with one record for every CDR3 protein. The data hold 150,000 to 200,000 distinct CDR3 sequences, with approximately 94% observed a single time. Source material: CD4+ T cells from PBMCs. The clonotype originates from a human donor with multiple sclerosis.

The CDR3, as DNA: TGTGCCGTCCTGCCAGGTATTGGCACTGAAGCTTTCTTT. Amino acids: CAVLPGIGTEAFF. This sequence joins TRBV6-2 or TRBV6-3 and TRBJ1-1; D remains unclear. The CDR3 has 13 amino acids. Per germline, CDR1 MNHEY and CDR2 SVGEGT. V was cut by 11 bases and J by 4 bases, with 17 bases left in between.